A single sample gave rise to the 18 T cell receptor beta chains below, sequenced in a study of OX40 agonist ivuxolimab in advanced cancers. Library prep was done by the immunoSEQ multiplex PCR assay. Imported from immuneACCESS, the table was reduced by TCRdb to in-frame sequences with V and J called. These copies leave out some clones; in studies compared against another copy, an unresolved V gene accounts for under half, and the cause of the remainder is not known. The sample table contains fewer than 80,000 clones; only one count was recorded for around 89% of them. Roughly 4.2% of the sample goes to the ten largest clones. Sequences were derived from CD4+ or CD8+ T cells sorted from blood, sampled in a trial of the OX40 agonist ivuxolimab. The receptors originated from an adult with an advanced solid tumor such as melanoma, head and neck, liver or kidney cancer.

This rearrangement joins TRBV29-1 to TRBJ1-2; the match to TRBD1 covers 10 bases. Germline V CDR1 and CDR2: SQVTM, ANQGSEA. The J segment lost 5 bases and the V segment lost 4 bases, leaving 16 bases of the junction unmatched. The CDR3 totals 17 residues. The CDR3 DNA is TGCAGCGTTGGAGGCAGGGACAGGGGCTCGTCGATTTATGGCTACACCTTC. Translated, it gives CSVGGRDRGSSIYGYTF. The complete variable domain, with remaining parts taken from reference TRBV29-1 and TRBJ1-2, reads SAVISQKPSRDICQRGTSLTIQCQVDSQVTMMFWYRQQPGQSLTLIATANQGSEATYESGFVIDKFPISRPNLTFSTLTVSNMSPEDSSIYLCSVGGRDRGSSIYGYTFGSGTRLTVV.

This chain links TRBV27 with TRBJ1-5, with D possibly matching TRBD1 (6 bases). V lost 2 bases, J lost 5 bases, and 10 bases lay in between. The CDR3 is made up of 14 amino acids. Germline loops: CDR1 MNHEY, CDR2 SMNVEV (reference sequence). CDR3 region: CASSLRQGHQPQHF. In DNA form, the CDR3 reads TGTGCCAGCAGTTTACGGCAGGGGCATCAGCCCCAGCATTTT.

The V call is TRBV9, the J call TRBJ2-3, with TRBD2 matching over 10 bases. V shed 0 bases, J shed 3 bases, and the junction held 4 bases outside the gene matches. Germline V CDR1 and CDR2: SGDLS, YYNGEE. The CDR3 extends over 16 amino acids. The CDR3, as DNA: TGTGCCAGCAGCGTAGCTGCTAGCGGGAGAACAGATACGCAGTATTTT. This sequence encodes CASSVAASGRTDTQYF.

J is TRBJ2-7 and V is TRBV6-5, with D unresolved. The ends were cut back, 6 bases at V and 2 bases at J, with 11 bases in the middle. The CDR3 totals 13 residues. The germline CDR1 and CDR2 sequences are MNHEY and SVGAGI. The CDR3 sequence is CASSKVDTYEQYF. For the CDR3, the DNA is TGTGCCAGCAGCAAGGTGGATACCTACGAGCAGTACTTC.

The genes are TRBV5-1 and TRBJ2-2; a weak D match, TRBD2 (6 bases). The CDR3 is 18 residues long. Germline V gene lookup returns CDR1 SGHRS and CDR2 YFSETQ. The germline V and J ends were trimmed by 3 bases and 5 bases, with 23 bases remaining between them. The DNA for the CDR3 is TGCGCCAGCAGCTGGGGAGGCGTTGGCGGGACGATTACCGGGGAGCTGTTTTTT. As protein: CASSWGGVGGTITGELFF.

The chain is built from TRBV28 and TRBJ2-5, with D tentatively TRBD1 (5 bases). The V gene's germline CDR1 is MDHEN and CDR2 SYDVKM. This CDR3 contains 12 residues. Trimming stripped 4 bases from V and 5 bases from J, with 8 bases between. CDR3 DNA sequence: TGTGCCAGCAGTTCCAGGGTCGAGACCCAGTACTTC. Translated: CASSSRVETQYF.

This clone was seen only a few times. The V and J genes are TRBV19 and TRBJ2-1; perhaps TRBD1 as D (5 bases). CDR1 and CDR2 from the germline V gene are LNHDA and SQIVND (reference sequence). The V and J ends lost 3 bases and 3 bases respectively, with 12 bases between them. This CDR3 has 15 amino acids. The CDR3, as DNA: TGTGCCAGTAGTATTCGTCAGGGCTACTACAATGAGCAGTTCTTC. This encodes CASSIRQGYYNEQFF.

The rearrangement joins TRBV6-4 to TRBJ2-5, with 7 bases that match TRBD1. Germline values: CDR1 MRHNA, CDR2 SNTAGT. The CDR3 is made up of 14 amino acids. The J segment lost 1 base and the V segment lost 8 bases, leaving 7 bases of the junction unmatched. The CDR3 sequence is CASPTGKTQETQYF. The CDR3 nucleotides read TGTGCCAGCCCGACAGGGAAAACCCAAGAGACCCAGTACTTC.

The genes are TRBV7-3 and TRBJ1-4; weak D call: TRBD1 (6 bases). V lost 5 bases and J lost 7, with 20 bases in between. CDR3 length equals 16 residues. Per the germline V gene, CDR1 is SGHTA and CDR2 is FQGTGA. The CDR3 region has the DNA TGTGCCAGCAGCCGAGTTGAGACGGGGGGGCGTGAAAAACTGTTTTTT. Protein: CASSRVETGGREKLFF. The whole variable domain, filled in from reference TRBV7-3 and TRBJ1-4, reads GAGVSQTPSNKVTEKGKYVELRCDPISGHTALYWYRQSLGQGPEFLIYFQGTGAADDSGLPNDRFFAVRPEGSVSTLKIQRTERGDSAVYLCASSRVETGGREKLFFGSGTQLSVL.

The CDR3 loop is CASSPREGGGDNYSNQPQHF. For the CDR3, the DNA is TGTGCCAGCAGCCCCCGGGAGGGGGGGGGTGATAACTATAGCAATCAGCCCCAGCATTTT. This chain uses TRBV21-1 with TRBJ1-5. TRBV21-1 is reported as a pseudogene. The CDR3 consists of 20 residues.

V is TRBV7-9 and J is TRBJ2-1; no firm D call. The germline CDR1 and CDR2 sequences are SEHNR and FQNEAQ (reference sequence). The CDR3 totals 16 residues. V was pared by 5 bases and J by 9 bases, with 23 bases between. As DNA, the CDR3 is TGTGCCAGCAGCCGGATAAGTCGACTCGCCGCCAGTGAGCAGTTCTTC. It is translated as CASSRISRLAASEQFF.

This clone was seen just once. V is TRBV12-2 and J is TRBJ2-1. TRBV12-2 is given as a pseudogene. This CDR3 comprises 14 residues. CDR3 DNA sequence: TGTGCAAGTCGCTTAAGCTGCAGCCACAATGAGCAGTTCTTC. Its translation is CASRLSCSHNEQFF.

This chain links TRBV7-2 with TRBJ2-7, with unresolved D. There are 15 residues in the CDR3. Germline assignment: CDR1 SGHTA and CDR2 FQGNSA. The V end lost 1 base, the J end lost 0 bases, and 10 bases lay between the germline ends. CDR3 sequence (DNA): TGTGCCAGCAGCTTAGGGCCTTACTCCTCCTACGAGCAGTACTTC. It specifies CASSLGPYSSYEQYF.

The chain has TRBV7-3 and TRBJ2-2; 8 bases align to TRBD1. Unmatched junction bases numbered 0, after V lost 5 bases and J lost 1 base. The CDR3 spans 14 residues. Germline V CDR1 and CDR2: SGHTA, FQGTGA. The CDR3 DNA sequence: TGTGCCAGCAGCGGGACAGGGAACACCGGGGAGCTGTTTTTT. Translated, it gives CASSGTGNTGELFF.

The V and J genes are TRBV19 and TRBJ1-3, with D possibly TRBD1 on 5 matching bases. This CDR3 comprises 16 residues. Between the trimmed V and J ends, which lost 6 bases and 0 bases, there was a span of 15 bases. The germline CDR1 and CDR2 sequences are LNHDA and SQIVND (reference sequence). CDR3 residues: CASSGPRVYSGNTIYF. CDR3 in DNA: TGTGCCAGTAGCGGCCCCAGGGTTTACTCTGGAAACACCATATATTTT.

With regard to this clone: This same CDR3 is encoded by further DNA sequences in the sample. The V call is TRBV6-5, the J call TRBJ2-7; 10 nucleotides agree with TRBD2. The germline V gene encodes CDR1 MNHEY and CDR2 SVGAGI. This CDR3 has 14 amino acids. Germline trimming cut 7 bases from V and 9 bases from J; bases unmatched to any gene: 12. The CDR3 DNA sequence: TGTGCCAGCAATCCCCAAGCGGGAGGGCTGGGGCAGTACTTC. This encodes CASNPQAGGLGQYF.

Points on this clone: Other DNA sequences from this sample encode an identical CDR3 as well. The chain is built from TRBV7-2 and TRBJ2-3; 11 bases align to TRBD2. Trimming removed 3 bases from V and 1 base from J; junction bases left unmatched: 3. CDR1 is SGHTA and CDR2 is FQGNSA in the germline V gene. The CDR3 consists of 16 residues. CDR3 loop: CASSFLAGGGTDTQYF. DNA for the CDR3: TGTGCCAGCAGCTTTCTAGCGGGAGGAGGCACAGATACGCAGTATTTT.

The gene calls are TRBV6-1 and TRBJ2-3; possibly TRBD1 for D (6 bases). V was trimmed by 7 bases and J by 12 bases, leaving 26 bases between them. The length of the CDR3 is 15 residues. The germline gives CDR1 MNHNS, CDR2 SASEGT. CDR3 sequence: CASNTGAGESWVQYF. The CDR3 nucleotides are TGTGCCAGCAACACTGGGGCAGGGGAGTCGTGGGTACAGTATTTT.